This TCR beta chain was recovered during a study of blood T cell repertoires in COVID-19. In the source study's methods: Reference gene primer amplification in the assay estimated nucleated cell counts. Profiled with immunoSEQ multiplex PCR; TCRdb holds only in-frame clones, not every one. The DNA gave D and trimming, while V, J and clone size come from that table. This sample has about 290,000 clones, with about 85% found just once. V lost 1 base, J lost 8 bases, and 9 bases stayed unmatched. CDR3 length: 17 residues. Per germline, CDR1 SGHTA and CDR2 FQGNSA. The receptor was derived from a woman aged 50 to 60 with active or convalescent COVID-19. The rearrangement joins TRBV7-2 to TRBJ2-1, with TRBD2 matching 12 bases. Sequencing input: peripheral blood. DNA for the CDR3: TGTGCCAGCAGCTTAGTTCGGACTAGCGGGATTTTCCATGAGCAGTTCTTC. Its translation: CASSLVRTSGIFHEQFF.